This T cell receptor (beta chain) originates from a study of cytomegalovirus exposure and HLA in healthy donors. Study as a whole: The roughly 120 validation repertoires were reported in a later analysis to have been generated on the same platform as the roughly 720 first-cohort repertoires. Regarding the study as a whole: There were 164 TCR beta chains listed as cytomegalovirus-associated.

Repertoires were generated with immunoSEQ multiplex PCR, while TCRdb's copy carries only in-frame clones and drops some. The profile covers around 250,000 clones, with around 90% appearing a single time and 0.35% to 0.4% taken by the ten largest. Germline V CDR1 and CDR2: SGHDT, YYEEEE. The V gene lost 4 bases and the J gene lost 3 bases, with 13 bases spanning the gap. The CDR3 runs 14 residues. The validation cohort, a group of 130 or so subjects, included the donors and was separate from the approximately 660-subject first cohort. In the case of this clone: Its antigen remains unidentified.

The origin of this receptor is a young woman in good health and CMV-seronegative. The sample comprised PBMCs. V usage is TRBV5-6 and J usage is TRBJ1-1; possible D gene TRBD1, 5 bases. The CDR3 bases are TGTGCCAGCAGCCCAGGGATCCGGGACACTGAAGCTTTCTTT. Amino acid sequence: CASSPGIRDTEAFF.